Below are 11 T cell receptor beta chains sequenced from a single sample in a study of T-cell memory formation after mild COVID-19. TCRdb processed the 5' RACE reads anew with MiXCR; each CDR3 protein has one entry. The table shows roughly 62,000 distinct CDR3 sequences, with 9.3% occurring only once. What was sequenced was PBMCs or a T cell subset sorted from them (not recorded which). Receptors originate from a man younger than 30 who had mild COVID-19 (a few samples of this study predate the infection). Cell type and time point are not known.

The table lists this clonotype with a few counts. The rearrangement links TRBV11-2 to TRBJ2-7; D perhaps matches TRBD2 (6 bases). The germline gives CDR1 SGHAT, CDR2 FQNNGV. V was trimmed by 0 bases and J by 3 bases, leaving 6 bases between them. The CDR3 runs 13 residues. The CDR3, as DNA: TGTGCCAGCAGCTTAGAGCGGGGCTACGAGCAGTACGTC. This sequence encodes CASSLERGYEQYV.

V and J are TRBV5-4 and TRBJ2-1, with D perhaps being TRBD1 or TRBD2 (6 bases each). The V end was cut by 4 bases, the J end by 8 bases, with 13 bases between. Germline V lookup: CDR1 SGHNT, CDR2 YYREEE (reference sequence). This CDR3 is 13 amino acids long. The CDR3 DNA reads TGTGCCAGCAGCCTGGAGGGGGGCGATGAGCAGTTCTTC. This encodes CASSLEGGDEQFF.

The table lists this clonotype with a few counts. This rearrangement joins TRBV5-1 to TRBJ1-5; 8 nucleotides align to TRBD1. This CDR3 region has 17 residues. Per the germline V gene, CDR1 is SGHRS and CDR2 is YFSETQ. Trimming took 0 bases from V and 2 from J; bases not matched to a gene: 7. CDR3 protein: CASSLGPTGVGNQPQHF. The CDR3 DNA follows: TGCGCCAGCAGCTTGGGGCCGACAGGGGTGGGCAATCAGCCCCAGCATTTT.

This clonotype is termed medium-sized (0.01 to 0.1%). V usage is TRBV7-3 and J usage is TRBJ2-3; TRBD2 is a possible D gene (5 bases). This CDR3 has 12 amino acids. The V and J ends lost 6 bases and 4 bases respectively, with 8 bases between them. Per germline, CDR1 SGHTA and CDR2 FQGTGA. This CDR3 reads CASSRGSDTQYF. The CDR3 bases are TGTGCCAGCAGTCGGGGATCAGATACGCAGTATTTT.

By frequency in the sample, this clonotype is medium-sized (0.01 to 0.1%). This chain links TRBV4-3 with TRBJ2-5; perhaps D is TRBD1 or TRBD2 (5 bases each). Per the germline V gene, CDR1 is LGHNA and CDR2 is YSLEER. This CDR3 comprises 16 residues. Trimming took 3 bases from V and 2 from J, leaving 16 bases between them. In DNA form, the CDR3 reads TGCGCCAGCAGCCAGGGCCCCGGGGCAGGGCAAGAGACCCAGTACTTC. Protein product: CASSQGPGAGQETQYF.

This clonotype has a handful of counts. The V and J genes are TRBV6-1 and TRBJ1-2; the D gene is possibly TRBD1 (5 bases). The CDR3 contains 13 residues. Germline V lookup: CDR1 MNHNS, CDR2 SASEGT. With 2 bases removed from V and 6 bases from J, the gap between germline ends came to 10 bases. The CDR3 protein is CASSEHPGDGYTF. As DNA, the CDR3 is TGTGCCAGCAGTGAACACCCGGGGGATGGCTACACCTTC.

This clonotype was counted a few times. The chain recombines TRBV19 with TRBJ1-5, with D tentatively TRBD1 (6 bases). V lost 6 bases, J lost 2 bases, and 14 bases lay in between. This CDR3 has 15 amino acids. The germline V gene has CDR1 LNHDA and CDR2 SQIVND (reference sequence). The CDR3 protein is CASRSRDNGNQPQHF. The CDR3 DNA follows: TGTGCCAGTAGGTCTCGGGACAATGGCAATCAGCCCCAGCATTTT.

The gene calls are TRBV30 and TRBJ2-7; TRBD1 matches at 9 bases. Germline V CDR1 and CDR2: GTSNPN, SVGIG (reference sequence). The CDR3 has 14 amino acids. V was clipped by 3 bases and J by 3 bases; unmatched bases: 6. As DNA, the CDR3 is TGTGCCTGGAGCGAAACAGGGGGCAGCTACGAGCAGTACTTC. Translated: CAWSETGGSYEQYF.

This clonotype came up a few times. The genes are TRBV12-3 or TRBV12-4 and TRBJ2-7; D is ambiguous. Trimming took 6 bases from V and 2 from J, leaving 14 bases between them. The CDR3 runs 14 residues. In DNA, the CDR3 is TGTGCCAGCAGCCCGACTGAGGCCACCTACGAGCAGTACTTC. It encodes CASSPTEATYEQYF.

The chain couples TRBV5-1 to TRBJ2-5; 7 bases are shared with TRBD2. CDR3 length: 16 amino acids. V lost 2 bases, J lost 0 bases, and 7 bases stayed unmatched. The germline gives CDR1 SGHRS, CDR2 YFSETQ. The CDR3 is CASSFGWGGYQETQYF. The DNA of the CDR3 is TGCGCCAGCAGCTTCGGTTGGGGGGGGTACCAAGAGACCCAGTACTTC.

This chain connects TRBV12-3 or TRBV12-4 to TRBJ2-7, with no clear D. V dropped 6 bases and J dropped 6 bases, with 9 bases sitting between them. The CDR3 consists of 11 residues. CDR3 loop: CASRSGLEQYF. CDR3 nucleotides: TGTGCCAGCAGGTCAGGTCTCGAGCAGTACTTC.